The 26 T cell receptor beta chains reported below all come from one sample, sequenced in a study of spatial heterogeneity in lung cancer. MiXCR, run by TCRdb on the 5' RACE reads, gives a single entry per CDR3 protein. This table has 4,000 to 5,000 distinct CDR3 sequences, about 12% appearing once. Which antigens these TCRs recognize remains unknown. The study, taken as a whole, reports: Tumor mutation counts were tracked by expanded intratumoral alpha and beta TCR counts.

Specified time point: sample taken at primary tumor resection. The sample consisted of lung tumor tissue, taken at surgery. These receptors all stem from a female donor with early-stage non-small cell lung cancer.

This clonotype is labeled medium-sized. The V gene is TRBV6-6, the J gene TRBJ1-5; 9 nucleotides agree with TRBD1. The ends lost 5 bases at V and 5 bases at J; junction bases unmatched: 10. This CDR3 region has 16 residues. Germline assignment: CDR1 MNHNY and CDR2 SVGAGI (reference sequence). This CDR3 is CASSNTGGRAHQPQHF. In DNA, the CDR3 is TGTGCCAGCAGTAACACAGGGGGCCGTGCTCATCAGCCCCAGCATTTT.

This clonotype was found a few times. V gene TRBV2 combines with J gene TRBJ2-5, with D tentatively TRBD2 (5 bases). The CDR3 spans 12 residues. V lost 11 bases, J lost 7 bases, and 17 bases lay in between. The V gene's germline CDR1 is SNHLY and CDR2 FYNNEI. CDR3 loop: CALRRESGTQYF. The CDR3 DNA sequence: TGTGCCCTACGAAGGGAGTCCGGGACCCAGTACTTC.

This clonotype is deemed medium-sized. J is TRBJ2-2 and V is TRBV20-1; 7 bases are shared with TRBD1. The V segment lost 0 bases and the J segment 4 bases; nucleotides outside the gene matches: 8. The germline V gene has CDR1 DFQATT and CDR2 SNEGSKA (reference sequence). This CDR3 has 16 amino acids. For the CDR3, the DNA is TGCAGTGCTAGAGAGCCTCGGGACAGCCTCACCGGGGAGCTGTTTTTT. Its translation: CSAREPRDSLTGELFF.

This clonotype was seen many times. The CDR3 sequence: CASSLEVRISFHSEQFF. The CDR3 nucleotides are TGTGCCAGCAGCTTAGAAGTGCGGATCTCCTTCCACAGTGAGCAGTTCTTC. The genes are TRBV11-1 and TRBJ2-1; the D is unclear. This CDR3 comprises 17 residues. Trimming removed 1 base at V and 9 bases at J, with 22 bases between. Looked up from germline, CDR1 is SGHAT and CDR2 is FQDESV (reference sequence).

This clonotype is categorized as medium-sized. The chain couples TRBV7-2 to TRBJ2-3; 7 nucleotides match TRBD2. Per germline, CDR1 SGHTA and CDR2 FQGNSA. The CDR3 totals 15 residues. V lost 8 bases, J lost 4 bases, and 12 bases stayed unmatched. CDR3 loop: CASGFWRGSADTQYF. For the CDR3, the DNA is TGTGCCAGCGGATTCTGGCGGGGGTCGGCAGATACGCAGTATTTT.

This clonotype is medium-sized within its sample. This chain links TRBV20-1 with TRBJ2-5; 9 bases match TRBD2. J lost 3 bases, V lost 1 base, and 3 bases had no gene match. The V gene's germline CDR1 is DFQATT and CDR2 SNEGSKA (reference sequence). The CDR3 loop spans 14 amino acids. The DNA for the CDR3 is TGCAGTGCTAGAGGAAGCGGGGGGAAAGAGACCCAGTACTTC. It is translated as CSARGSGGKETQYF.

The rearrangement joins TRBV18 to TRBJ1-1; D uncertain. Germline V gene sequence: CDR1 KGHSH, CDR2 LQKENI. The germline V and J ends were trimmed by 3 bases and 0 bases, with 11 bases remaining between them. This CDR3 has 15 amino acids. CDR3 DNA: TGTGCCAGCTCACCGCCCGGACTCCTGAACACTGAAGCTTTCTTT. Translated, it gives CASSPPGLLNTEAFF.

In this sample, this clonotype is medium-sized (0.01 to 0.1%). This chain joins TRBV7-9 and TRBJ2-5, with a possible D match to TRBD2 (5 bases). This CDR3 contains 16 residues. Between the trimmed V and J ends, which lost 6 bases and 1 base, there was a span of 18 bases. From germline, CDR1 is SEHNR and CDR2 FQNEAQ (reference sequence). CDR3 region: CASSPPRLFRQETQYF. DNA of the CDR3: TGTGCCAGCAGTCCACCTAGACTATTCCGCCAAGAGACCCAGTACTTC.

This clonotype was detected ten times or more. The chain joins TRBV30 to TRBJ1-4; 9 nucleotides match TRBD1. V shed 8 bases, J shed 7 bases, and the junction held 5 bases outside the gene matches. The CDR3 has 12 residues. Germline V gene data show CDR1 as GTSNPN and CDR2 as SVGIG (reference sequence). The CDR3 loop is CAGQGRGEKLFF. The CDR3 DNA follows: TGTGCCGGACAGGGGAGGGGTGAAAAACTGTTTTTT.

At least ten counts were recorded for this clonotype. V is TRBV4-2 and J is TRBJ2-5; TRBD1 matches 10 bases. The V gene's germline CDR1 is LGHNA and CDR2 YNFKEQ. This CDR3 comprises 17 residues. V lost 4 bases, J lost 4 bases, and 12 bases stayed unmatched. The CDR3 sequence is CASSPLKGGQGGETQYF. The CDR3 DNA reads TGTGCCAGCAGCCCCTTAAAGGGCGGACAGGGGGGAGAGACCCAGTACTTC.

In this sample, this clonotype is medium-sized. The rearrangement joins TRBV7-8 to TRBJ2-3; the D is unclear. This CDR3 contains 12 residues. The germline V gene has CDR1 SGHVS and CDR2 FQNEAQ. Trimming left V 5 bases short and J 3 bases short, with 6 bases between. The CDR3 DNA sequence: TGTGCCAGCAGCCTCTGGACAGATACGCAGTATTTT. Its translation: CASSLWTDTQYF.

The chain links TRBV20-1 to TRBJ2-7, with 10 bases aligning to TRBD1. J lost 2 bases, V lost 6 bases, and 10 bases had no gene match. The length of the CDR3 is 15 residues. CDR1 and CDR2 (germline): DFQATT, SNEGSKA (reference sequence). The CDR3 spells CSAQDRDRGTYEQYF. The CDR3 DNA reads as TGCAGTGCGCAAGACCGGGACAGGGGCACCTACGAGCAGTACTTC.

Ten or more counts support this clonotype. CDR3 DNA sequence: TGTGCCAGCAGTAGACAAGGAAGCAATCAGCCCCAGCATTTT. This gives the protein CASSRQGSNQPQHF. The J gene is TRBJ1-5, the V gene TRBV6-2 or TRBV6-3, with D unresolved. This CDR3 comprises 14 residues. V was cut by 5 bases and J by 1 base, with 9 bases left in between. Germline V gene data show CDR1 as MNHEY and CDR2 as SVGEGT.

Sample share makes this clonotype medium-sized. The chain recombines TRBV30 with TRBJ2-7; D ambiguous. V was shortened by 1 base and J by 6 bases, with 16 bases between the two germline ends. Germline V gene sequence: CDR1 GTSNPN, CDR2 SVGIG (reference sequence). This CDR3 comprises 14 residues. For the CDR3, the DNA is TGTGCCTGGAGTGCCTACAGTATCCGGAGCGAGCAGTACTTC. Protein product: CAWSAYSIRSEQYF.

This clonotype was picked up many times. This chain links TRBV28 with TRBJ2-7, with D perhaps TRBD1 or TRBD2 (5 bases each). The CDR3 runs to 12 residues. The germline V and J ends were trimmed by 6 bases and 6 bases, with 12 bases remaining between them. Per germline, CDR1 MDHEN and CDR2 SYDVKM. CDR3 in amino acids: CASSLEGFEQYF. Here the CDR3 DNA reads TGTGCCAGCAGCCTTGAGGGGTTCGAGCAGTACTTC.

This clonotype is termed medium-sized. The rearrangement joins TRBV12-3 or TRBV12-4 to TRBJ2-2; 10 bases match TRBD1. V dropped 4 bases and J dropped 7; count of bases not matched to a gene: 6. The CDR3 runs 15 residues. This chain's CDR3 is CASSSRQGAVGELFF. CDR3 coding DNA: TGTGCCAGCAGTTCCCGACAGGGGGCGGTCGGGGAGCTGTTTTTT.

By share, this clonotype ranks as medium-sized (0.01 to 0.1%). The chain uses TRBV3-1 and TRBJ2-5; 8 bases match TRBD2. Germline V gene lookup returns CDR1 LGHDT and CDR2 YNNKEL (reference sequence). V shed 3 bases, J shed 5 bases, and the junction held 11 bases outside the gene matches. The CDR3 is made up of 16 amino acids. CDR3 sequence (DNA): TGTGCCAGCAGCCACTCCCTTGGGACTAGAGGGGAGACCCAGTACTTC. It yields the protein CASSHSLGTRGETQYF.

Judged by abundance, this clonotype is medium-sized. The rearrangement links TRBV6-6 to TRBJ2-7; D is possibly TRBD1 or TRBD2 (7 bases each). V was clipped by 2 bases and J by 3 bases, with 20 bases between them. The CDR3 spans 17 residues. Germline V gene data show CDR1 as MNHNY and CDR2 as SVGAGI (reference sequence). CDR3: CASSYLRQGLSIYEQYF. DNA for the CDR3: TGTGCCAGCAGTTACCTACGACAGGGACTATCTATCTACGAGCAGTACTTC.

This clonotype was counted a few times. This sequence joins TRBV18 and TRBJ2-1; 8 nucleotides align to TRBD1. Germline values: CDR1 KGHSH, CDR2 LQKENI. V trimming: 6 bases; J trimming: 3 bases; junction bases outside the gene matches: 10. The CDR3 contains 16 residues. The CDR3 protein is CASSYSGGAFYNEQFF. The CDR3, as DNA: TGTGCCAGCTCGTACTCAGGGGGCGCGTTCTACAATGAGCAGTTCTTC.

This clonotype was observed at least ten times. CDR3 amino acids: CASSLAGTGVQPQHF. The CDR3 region has the DNA TGTGCCAGCAGCTTAGCCGGGACAGGGGTTCAGCCCCAGCATTTT. V usage is TRBV7-2 and J usage is TRBJ1-5; TRBD1 matches at 10 bases. The CDR3 length is 15 residues. V trimming: 0 bases; J trimming: 6 bases; junction bases outside the gene matches: 2. Germline V gene sequence: CDR1 SGHTA, CDR2 FQGNSA.

This clonotype was seen many times. The chain combines TRBV5-1 with TRBJ1-6, with D uncertain. Germline assignment: CDR1 SGHRS and CDR2 YFSETQ. The CDR3 has 12 amino acids. V shed 3 bases and J shed 10 bases, with 8 bases lying between them. This CDR3 is CASSSGYSPLHF. DNA for the CDR3: TGCGCCAGCAGCTCGGGCTACTCACCCCTCCACTTT.

This clonotype is labeled as medium-sized. V usage is TRBV10-2 and J usage is TRBJ2-5; D call uncertain. The CDR3 sequence is 13 residues long. V lost 2 bases to trimming and J lost 5 bases, with 9 bases between them. From germline, CDR1 is WSHSY and CDR2 SAAADI. This CDR3 is CASSEMGGETQYF. The CDR3 DNA reads as TGCGCCAGCAGTGAGATGGGTGGGGAGACCCAGTACTTC.

This sequence joins TRBV19 and TRBJ2-4; a possible D gene is TRBD1 (6 bases). The CDR3 loop spans 17 amino acids. Deletions cut 7 bases from V and 1 base from J, with 20 bases between. CDR1 is LNHDA, CDR2 SQIVND, per germline (reference sequence). CDR3 coding DNA: TGTGCCAGTACCCTGAACTATCCCCAGGGGGCCAAAAACATTCAGTACTTC. Translated, it gives CASTLNYPQGAKNIQYF. Full variable domain (rest looked up from reference TRBV19 and TRBJ2-4): DGGITQSPKYLFRKEGQNVTLSCEQNLNHDAMYWYRQDPGQGLRLIYYSQIVNDFQKGDIAEGYSVSREKKESFPLTVTSAQKNPTAFYLCASTLNYPQGAKNIQYFGAGTRLSVL.

This clonotype was found many times. V gene TRBV3-1 combines with J gene TRBJ2-4, with unresolved D. Germline V gene sequence: CDR1 LGHDT, CDR2 YNNKEL (reference sequence). Trimming removed 2 bases from V and 5 bases from J, with 7 bases in between. The CDR3 has 13 amino acids. CDR3 region: CASSQSTQNIQYF. The CDR3 nucleotides read TGTGCCAGCAGCCAATCCACCCAAAACATTCAGTACTTC.

In its sample, this clonotype ranks as medium-sized. This sequence joins TRBV6-6 and TRBJ2-7; 8 bases align to TRBD1. Germline loops: CDR1 MNHNY, CDR2 SVGAGI (reference sequence). The V segment lost 7 bases and the J segment 6 bases; nucleotides outside the gene matches: 5. The CDR3 length is 12 residues. The CDR3 sequence is CASTGGSTEQYF. The DNA for the CDR3 is TGTGCCAGCACAGGGGGCTCTACCGAGCAGTACTTC.

The rearrangement uses TRBV12-3 or TRBV12-4 and TRBJ1-1, with 10 bases identical to TRBD1. The CDR3 spans 14 residues. Losses at the gene ends were 7 bases for V and 5 bases for J; bases not matched to a gene: 7. In DNA, the CDR3 is TGTGCCAGCAACGCCGGGACAGGGGTGACTGAAGCTTTCTTT. Protein product: CASNAGTGVTEAFF.